This T cell receptor beta chain was identified in a study of CD8 T cells in cerebrospinal fluid in Alzheimer's disease (dated by TCRdb to about 2020). About the investigation overall: To assess CSF T cell clonal expansion, the study used two single-cell approaches: plate-based nested PCR sequencing and droplet-based sequencing. Whether clonally expanded T cells were present in cerebrospinal fluid from healthy elderly individuals and from patients with neurodegenerative disease was tested. In the droplet-based CSF analysis comparing patients with controls, there were about 9 healthy controls (around 11,000 cells) and about 9 patients with MCI or Alzheimer's disease (approximately 10,000 cells). A total of 20 to 25 samples were covered by the CSF gene-expression analysis, which included Parkinson's disease patients.

Libraries came from 10x single-cell sequencing. Profiling of CSF cells was done with 10X Genomics single-cell V(D)J and 5' gene-expression libraries. An Illumina NextSeq550 was used to sequence the CSF single-cell TCR libraries. Per the authors' processing: V(D)J reads were aligned to the vdj-GRCh38 alts ensemble 2.0.0 reference and processed with the Cell Ranger vdj pipeline. Clonotypes were defined as cell barcodes sharing the same set of productive CDR3 nucleotide sequences. To link clonality with transcriptional profiles, clonotype information was added to the Seurat v3.0 gene-expression metadata. CSF cells with more than 1,800 genes, more than 7,500 UMIs or more than 10% mitochondrial reads were excluded. To find TCRs with known antigen specificity, CDR3-beta sequences were matched against VDJdb. The network analysis of clone sharing was performed with the R package qgraph and was limited to TCRs that had complete alpha and beta chains. With the reads reprocessed by TCRdb, a single entry stands for each CDR3 protein sequence and no DNA is reported. Clone size and V and J calls follow TCRdb, not the original study. The sample table includes under 1,500 distinct CDR3 sequences. Around 9.9% of the sample is held by the ten biggest clonotypes.

None of the participants had acute infectious disease, and every participant was in good physical condition. Biomarkers including neurofilament, amyloid-beta and tau were used to confirm neurodegeneration in the patients. For droplet-based sequencing, live CSF cells were sorted with a live/dead marker. CSF was obtained by lumbar puncture, and immune cells were pelleted by centrifugation at 300g. CSF samples were checked for red blood cells, and any sample contaminated with blood was excluded. CSF cells were cryopreserved in freezing medium, frozen overnight at -80 degrees C, and subsequently stored in liquid nitrogen. Before analysis, CSF samples were stored for less than six months. Paper-wide results and their limitations: When the data were pooled, 4 of 6 Alzheimer's patients but only 1 of 10 healthy subjects had a highly expanded clone, defined as one making up at least 3% of TCRs. The EBV-specific clones were neither the most highly expanded clones nor enriched among patients. In patients with MCI or Alzheimer's disease, the biggest CSF clone accounted for a larger percentage of TCRs than in controls. Finding EBV-specific TCRs in CSF, the authors cautioned, does not establish a causal link between EBV and Alzheimer's disease. The overall clonality comparison included only samples with detectable clones (11 healthy, 5 MCI, 5 AD, 6 PD).

Going by frequency alone, this clonotype is medium-sized (0.01 to 0.1%); a count is unavailable. Its antigen is still unknown. CDR1 is given as SGHAT and CDR2 as FQNNGV, both from the germline V gene. Measured from the cysteine to the phenylalanine, the CDR3 is 13 residues long. DNA was not recorded. The V gene is TRBV11-2 and the J gene is TRBJ2-5; checking the TCRdb D call of TRBD1 is not possible without DNA. Sequencing input: cerebrospinal fluid. The TCR sequence derives from a human donor with mild cognitive impairment. The CDR3 region: CASRLGGPETQYF.